The T cell receptor beta chain described here comes from a study of blood T cell repertoires in COVID-19. Across the whole study: The study drew acute and convalescent COVID-19 samples from the United States, Italy and Spain. PBMCs, B-cell-depleted T cells, or T cells were the source of the cDNA or gDNA that made up the material.

As processed by the authors: Researchers report that nucleated cell counts were estimated from reference gene primer amplification. Produced via immunoSEQ multiplex PCR; TCRdb's table is partial and in-frame only. V and J calls and clone size are those listed in that table; D and trimming were worked out from the DNA. Of around 50,000 clones in the sample, roughly 87% were seen once. V lost 0 bases and J lost 1, with 10 bases in between. The CDR3 has 16 residues. Germline assignment: CDR1 MGHRA and CDR2 YSYEKL. Source material: peripheral blood. The TCR sequence derives from a human donor in a cohort sampled during active COVID-19. The chain recombines TRBV4-1 with TRBJ2-1; no reliable D call. The CDR3 reads CASSQEKRRSYNEQFF. In nucleotides, the CDR3 is TGCGCCAGCAGCCAAGAAAAGCGTAGATCCTACAATGAGCAGTTCTTC.